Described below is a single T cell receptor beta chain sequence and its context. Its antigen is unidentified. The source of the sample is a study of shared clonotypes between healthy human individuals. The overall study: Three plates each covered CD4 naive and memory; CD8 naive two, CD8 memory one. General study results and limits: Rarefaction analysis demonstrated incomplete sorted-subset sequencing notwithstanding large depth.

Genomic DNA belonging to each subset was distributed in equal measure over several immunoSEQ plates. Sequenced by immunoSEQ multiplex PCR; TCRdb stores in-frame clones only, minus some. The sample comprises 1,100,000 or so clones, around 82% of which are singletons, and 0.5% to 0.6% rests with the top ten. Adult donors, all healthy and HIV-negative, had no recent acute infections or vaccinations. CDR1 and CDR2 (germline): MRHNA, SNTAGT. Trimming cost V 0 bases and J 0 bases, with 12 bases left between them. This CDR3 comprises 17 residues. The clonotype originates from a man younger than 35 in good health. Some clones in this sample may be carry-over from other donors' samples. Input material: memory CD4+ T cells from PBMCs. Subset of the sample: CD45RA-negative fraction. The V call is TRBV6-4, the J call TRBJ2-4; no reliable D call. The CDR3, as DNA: TGTGCCAGCAGTGACTCGGGCGGCCGCCTAGCCAAAAACATTCAGTACTTC. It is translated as CASSDSGGRLAKNIQYF.